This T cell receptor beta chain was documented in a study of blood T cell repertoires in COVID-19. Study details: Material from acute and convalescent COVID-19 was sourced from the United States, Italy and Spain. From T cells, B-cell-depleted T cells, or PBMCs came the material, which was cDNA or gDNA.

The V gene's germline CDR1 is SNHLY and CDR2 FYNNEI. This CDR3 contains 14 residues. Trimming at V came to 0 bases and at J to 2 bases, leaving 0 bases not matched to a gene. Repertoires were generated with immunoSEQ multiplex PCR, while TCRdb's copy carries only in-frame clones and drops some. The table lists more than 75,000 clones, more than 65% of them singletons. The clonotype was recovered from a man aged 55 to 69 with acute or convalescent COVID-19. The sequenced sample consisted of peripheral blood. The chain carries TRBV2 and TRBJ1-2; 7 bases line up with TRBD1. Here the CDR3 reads CASSEATGNYGYTF. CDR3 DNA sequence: TGTGCCAGCAGTGAAGCGACAGGGAACTATGGCTACACCTTC.